The 20 T cell receptor beta chains listed next were all sequenced from one sample in a study of blood T cell repertoires in COVID-19 (dated by TCRdb to between 2020 and 2021). Library preparation used the immunoSEQ multiplex PCR assay. This immuneACCESS table, as held by TCRdb, lists in-frame sequences with V and J called but not all clones. Of the missing ones, under half trace to an unresolved V gene in checked studies; the others have no known cause. This sample has about 200,000 clones in its table, and more than 75% of those were observed once. The leading ten clones occupy over 4.5% of the sample. The source material was peripheral blood. The receptors here all came from a man older than 75 with acute or convalescent COVID-19.

The chain is built from TRBV6-5 and TRBJ1-5; a possible D gene is TRBD1 (5 bases). The CDR3 length is 14 residues. Germline loops: CDR1 MNHEY, CDR2 SVGAGI. V was clipped by 6 bases and J by 7 bases, with 16 bases between them. The CDR3 loop reads CASSPGTSFQPQHF. The CDR3 nucleotides are TGTGCCAGCAGCCCAGGGACTTCGTTCCAGCCCCAGCATTTT.

The genes are TRBV18 and TRBJ1-2; tentatively, D is TRBD1 (6 bases). Germline-derived CDR1 and CDR2 are KGHSH and LQKENI. The CDR3 runs to 14 residues. V was trimmed by 3 bases and J by 2 bases, leaving 10 bases between them. The DNA for the CDR3 is TGTGCCAGCTCACCCCGCGGACAGAACTATGGCTACACCTTC. Protein: CASSPRGQNYGYTF.

The chain links TRBV11-2 to TRBJ2-5; 16 bases are shared with TRBD2. Germline values: CDR1 SGHAT, CDR2 FQNNGV. The CDR3 consists of 14 residues. V was clipped by 4 bases and J by 9 bases; unmatched bases: 2. The CDR3 region is CASSSGTSGRAQYF. The CDR3 nucleotides are TGTGCCAGCAGCTCCGGGACTAGCGGGAGGGCCCAGTACTTC.

V is TRBV11-1 and J is TRBJ2-7, with D hard to call. Germline CDR1 and CDR2: SGHAT and FQDESV (reference sequence). V shed 1 base and J shed 3 bases, with 10 bases lying between them. The CDR3 spans 14 residues. CDR3 protein: CASSLGGSNYEQYF. DNA of the CDR3: TGTGCCAGCAGCTTAGGAGGTTCCAACTACGAGCAGTACTTC.

This clone has just a few counts. The chain carries TRBV3-1 (or the pseudogene TRBV3-2) and TRBJ2-1, with a possible D match to TRBD2 (6 bases). Trimming removed 3 bases at V and 12 bases at J, with 15 bases between. The CDR3 is 13 amino acids. Looked up from germline, CDR1 is LGHDT and CDR2 is YNNKEL (reference sequence). The CDR3 nucleotides read TGTGCCAGCAGCCACGACCTAAGGAGGGGGCAGTTCTTC. Encoded protein: CASSHDLRRGQFF.

The gene calls are TRBV5-5 and TRBJ2-1, with TRBD2 matching 12 bases. CDR1 is SGHKS, CDR2 YYEKEE, per germline (reference sequence). This CDR3 is 16 amino acids long. Losses at the gene ends were 0 bases for V and 6 bases for J; bases not matched to a gene: 4. In DNA form, the CDR3 reads TGTGCCAGCAGCTTGGCAGCTAGCGGGGGGGGCAATGAGCAGTTCTTC. Encoded protein: CASSLAASGGGNEQFF.

V gene TRBV7-2 combines with J gene TRBJ2-5; 11 positions agree with TRBD2. V dropped 4 bases and J dropped 4; count of bases not matched to a gene: 2. Germline V CDR1 and CDR2: SGHTA, FQGNSA. The CDR3 totals 14 residues. The CDR3 region has the DNA TGTGCCAGCAGCTCTACTAGCGGGGGAGAGACCCAGTACTTC. Its translation is CASSSTSGGETQYF.

This rearrangement joins TRBV3-1 (or the pseudogene TRBV3-2) to TRBJ2-7; D gene uncertain. Germline V gives CDR1 LGHDT, CDR2 YNNKEL (reference sequence). The CDR3 has 12 residues. The ends were cut back, 5 bases at V and 4 bases at J, with 9 bases in the middle. The CDR3 reads CASSSLPYEQYF. In DNA, the CDR3 is TGTGCCAGCAGCTCCCTACCGTACGAGCAGTACTTC.

This rearrangement joins TRBV7-2 to TRBJ2-1; 11 bases agree with TRBD2. The CDR3 consists of 15 residues. Germline CDR1 reads SGHTA; CDR2 reads FQGNSA. Trimming removed 3 bases from V and 8 bases from J; junction bases left unmatched: 6. The CDR3 DNA follows: TGTGCCAGCAGCTTTCTAGCGGGAGGTGGCCATGAGCAGTTCTTC. Protein product: CASSFLAGGGHEQFF.

The chain links TRBV2 to TRBJ1-4; TRBD1 matches 9 bases. V shed 6 bases and J 8 bases; nucleotides not matched to a gene: 7. Germline-derived CDR1 and CDR2 are SNHLY and FYNNEI. The CDR3 extends over 14 amino acids. DNA of the CDR3: TGTGCCAGCAGCGCACAGGGGGCCGGGGAAAAACTGTTTTTT. Translating gives CASSAQGAGEKLFF.

A few counts support this clone. This rearrangement joins TRBV19 to TRBJ2-1; TRBD1 might be the D (6 bases). V was pared by 6 bases and J by 4 bases, with 19 bases between. CDR1 and CDR2 from the germline V gene are LNHDA and SQIVND (reference sequence). The CDR3 contains 16 residues. The CDR3 nucleotides read TGTGCCAGTAGACGTACCGCCGGGACATATTACAATGAGCAGTTCTTC. Its protein is CASRRTAGTYYNEQFF.

This clone was seen a few times. The chain has TRBV11-2 and TRBJ2-5, with D possibly TRBD1 on 6 matching bases. The germline CDR1 and CDR2 sequences are SGHAT and FQNNGV. The CDR3 runs to 14 residues. The V gene lost 1 base and the J gene lost 5 bases, with 11 bases spanning the gap. The chain's CDR3 is CASSLGPGEETQYF. The CDR3 DNA sequence: TGTGCCAGCAGCTTAGGGCCAGGGGAGGAGACCCAGTACTTC.

The J gene is TRBJ2-3, the V gene TRBV12-3 or TRBV12-4, with a possible D match to TRBD1 (6 bases). The V end was cut by 7 bases, the J end by 4 bases, with 9 bases between. The CDR3 spans 12 residues. The CDR3 bases are TGTGCCAGCACTTACAGGGCAGATACGCAGTATTTT. Protein: CASTYRADTQYF.

V gene TRBV6-6 combines with J gene TRBJ1-5; D gene unclear. This CDR3 spans 12 amino acids. Per germline, CDR1 MNHNY and CDR2 SVGAGI (reference sequence). With 4 bases removed from V and 5 bases from J, the gap between germline ends came to 6 bases. This CDR3 reads CASSSYDQPQHF. The CDR3 nucleotides are TGTGCCAGCAGTTCTTATGATCAGCCCCAGCATTTT.

CDR3 sequence (DNA): TGTGCCAGCAGCTTAAGTAGCGACTACAATGAGCAGTTCTTC. This translates into CASSLSSDYNEQFF. J is TRBJ2-1 and V is TRBV7-3; possibly TRBD2 for D (5 bases). CDR1 SGHTA and CDR2 FQGTGA come from the germline V gene. V shed 1 base and J shed 3 bases, with 7 bases lying between them. The CDR3 is made up of 14 amino acids.

This chain connects TRBV7-9 to TRBJ2-2; 7 bases match TRBD1. This CDR3 has 15 residues. V trimming: 5 bases; J trimming: 5 bases; junction bases outside the gene matches: 8. Germline CDR1 reads SEHNR; CDR2 reads FQNEAQ (reference sequence). The CDR3 sequence: CASSTSTGYTGELFF. In DNA, the CDR3 is TGTGCCAGCAGCACCTCGACAGGGTATACCGGGGAGCTGTTTTTT.

This chain joins TRBV6-1 and TRBJ2-3, with D uncertain. Trimming took 0 bases from V and 2 from J, leaving 9 bases between them. The CDR3 loop spans 15 amino acids. From germline, CDR1 is MNHNS and CDR2 SASEGT. The CDR3 region has the DNA TGTGCCAGCAGTGAAGCGCCCGGGTTCACAGATACGCAGTATTTT. Its translation is CASSEAPGFTDTQYF.

V gene TRBV6-6 combines with J gene TRBJ2-3, with 7 bases lining up with TRBD2. The germline gives CDR1 MNHNY, CDR2 SVGAGI (reference sequence). This CDR3 region has 15 residues. With V trimmed by 2 bases and J by 0 bases, 2 bases remained unmatched. CDR3 coding DNA: TGTGCCAGCAGTTACGAGGGAGGGAGCACAGATACGCAGTATTTT. Translated: CASSYEGGSTDTQYF.

The chain combines TRBV6-5 with TRBJ2-2; D may be TRBD2 (5 bases). V was cut by 2 bases and J by 2 bases, with 9 bases left in between. Germline CDR1 is MNHEY and CDR2 is SVGAGI. The CDR3 has 15 residues. This CDR3 is CASSYGLLNTGELFF. The CDR3, as DNA: TGTGCCAGCAGTTACGGACTGCTTAACACCGGGGAGCTGTTTTTT.

In its sample, this clone was seen once. The gene calls are TRBV9 and TRBJ2-2, with 7 positions matching TRBD1. The CDR3 consists of 15 residues. V lost 3 bases to trimming and J lost 5 bases; unmatched junction nucleotides: 7. Germline CDR1 SGDLS, CDR2 YYNGEE. The CDR3 loop is CASSAIDRETGELFF. The CDR3 DNA reads as TGTGCCAGCAGCGCAATCGACAGGGAAACCGGGGAGCTGTTTTTT.